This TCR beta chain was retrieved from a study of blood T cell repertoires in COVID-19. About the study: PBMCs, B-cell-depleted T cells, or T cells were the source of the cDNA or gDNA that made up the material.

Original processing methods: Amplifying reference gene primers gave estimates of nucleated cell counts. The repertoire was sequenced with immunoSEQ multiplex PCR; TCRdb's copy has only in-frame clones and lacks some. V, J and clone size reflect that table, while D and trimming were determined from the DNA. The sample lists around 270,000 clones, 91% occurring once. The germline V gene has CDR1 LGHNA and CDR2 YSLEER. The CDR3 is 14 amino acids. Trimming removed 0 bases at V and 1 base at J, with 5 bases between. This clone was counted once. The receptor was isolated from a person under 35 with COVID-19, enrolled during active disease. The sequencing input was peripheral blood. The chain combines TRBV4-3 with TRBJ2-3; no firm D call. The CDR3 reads CASSQDVGTDTQYF. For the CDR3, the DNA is TGCGCCAGCAGCCAAGATGTAGGCACAGATACGCAGTATTTT.